Sequencing of this T cell receptor (beta chain) was carried out in a study of blood T cell repertoires in COVID-19. Turning to the study itself: Material from acute and convalescent COVID-19 was sourced from the United States, Italy and Spain. Sources were T cells, B-cell-depleted T cells, or PBMCs; the material itself was cDNA or gDNA.

Per the original methods: Amplified reference gene primers provided the basis for estimating nucleated cell counts. Only in-frame clones appear in the TCRdb table, and some are missing; sequencing was by immunoSEQ multiplex PCR. The V and J calls and clone size were taken over from that table, and D and trimming were inferred from the DNA. The sample has tens of thousands of clones; approximately 80% are singletons. This CDR3 spans 11 amino acids. The V gene lost 5 bases and the J gene lost 13 bases, with 17 bases spanning the gap. Germline CDR1 DFQATT, CDR2 SNEGSKA (reference sequence). V is TRBV20-1 and J is TRBJ1-2, with D possibly TRBD1 on 5 matching bases. Sequencing was carried out using peripheral blood. The sequence derives from a man aged 65 to 79 who had recovered from COVID-19. CDR3 in amino acids: CSAAQGANPTF. Here the CDR3 DNA reads TGCAGTGCTGCGCAGGGCGCAAACCCCACCTTC.